Following are 28 T cell receptor beta chains from one sample sequenced in a study of blood T cell repertoires in COVID-19. Assay used: immunoSEQ multiplex PCR; TCRdb lists only in-frame clones, some missing. The sample lists roughly 450,000 clones, about 90% occurring once. The sequenced sample consisted of PBMCs or T cells enriched from blood (not recorded which). The receptors derive from a man younger than 35 who had recovered from COVID-19.

This clone was seen a few times. The chain carries TRBV7-2 and TRBJ1-2; 7 bases match TRBD1. CDR1 and CDR2 (germline): SGHTA, FQGNSA. The CDR3 runs 14 residues. V dropped 1 base and J dropped 8; count of bases not matched to a gene: 7. CDR3 bases: TGTGCCAGCAGCTTAGGAAGGGGGCTCAGGGGCTACACCTTC. It codes for CASSLGRGLRGYTF.

The J gene is TRBJ1-4, the V gene TRBV29-1, with D possibly being TRBD1 (6 bases). Trimming took 5 bases from V and 0 from J, leaving 10 bases between them. Germline CDR1 SQVTM, CDR2 ANQGSEA. This CDR3 comprises 14 residues. CDR3 nucleotide sequence: TGCAGCGTTAAGACAGGAGCAACTAATGAAAAACTGTTTTTT. It is translated as CSVKTGATNEKLFF.

This clone came up a few times. This chain uses TRBV6-5 with TRBJ1-2, with unresolved D. V dropped 4 bases and J dropped 7 bases, with 16 bases sitting between them. Germline-derived CDR1 and CDR2 are MNHEY and SVGAGI. CDR3 length equals 14 residues. In nucleotides, the CDR3 is TGTGCCAGCAGTTCAGGAATAACACTTAGTGGCTACACCTTC. This sequence encodes CASSSGITLSGYTF.

The chain recombines TRBV5-1 with TRBJ2-5; maybe TRBD2 (6 bases). Trimming removed 5 bases from V and 5 bases from J, with 10 bases in between. Germline V gene data show CDR1 as SGHRS and CDR2 as YFSETQ. The CDR3 extends over 12 amino acids. DNA for the CDR3: TGCGCCAGCAGGGAGGGGCGGGAGACCCAGTACTTC. It translates to CASREGRETQYF.

V is TRBV5-6 and J is TRBJ2-7; TRBD2 is a possible D gene (7 bases). The CDR3 loop spans 14 amino acids. Trimming stripped 4 bases from V and 5 bases from J, with 16 bases between. Germline V gene sequence: CDR1 SGHDT, CDR2 YYEEEE. The CDR3 nucleotides read TGTGCCAGCAGCCGGGGGGCACAGGTACACGAGCAGTACTTC. Translation: CASSRGAQVHEQYF.

The rearrangement uses TRBV5-1 and TRBJ2-1, with TRBD2 identical over 7 bases. Unmatched junction bases numbered 4, after V lost 0 bases and J lost 1 base. Germline V gene data show CDR1 as SGHRS and CDR2 as YFSETQ. The CDR3 covers 16 residues. The CDR3 loop reads CASSLAFSGSYNEQFF. The CDR3 DNA follows: TGCGCCAGCAGCTTGGCCTTTAGCGGGTCCTACAATGAGCAGTTCTTC.

In this sample, this clone turned up a few times. J is TRBJ2-7 and V is TRBV27, with D maybe TRBD2 (6 bases). V lost 4 bases to trimming and J lost 4 bases, with 17 bases between them. Germline V gene lookup returns CDR1 MNHEY and CDR2 SMNVEV (reference sequence). The CDR3 extends over 15 amino acids. The chain's CDR3 is CASSSQRLGGYEQYF. DNA for the CDR3: TGTGCCAGCAGTTCCCAACGATTGGGGGGTTACGAGCAGTACTTC.

The sample holds a few counts of this clone. The chain uses TRBV9 and TRBJ1-5; D call uncertain. Germline V gene data show CDR1 as SGDLS and CDR2 as YYNGEE. Trimming pared 0 bases from V and 4 bases from J, leaving 11 bases between. The CDR3 is 15 residues long. CDR3 bases: TGTGCCAGCAGCGTAGGGGATCCGGGGAATCAGCCCCAGCATTTT. Translating it yields CASSVGDPGNQPQHF.

This chain joins TRBV11-2 and TRBJ2-7; 9 bases agree with TRBD1. The CDR3 spans 14 residues. Germline values: CDR1 SGHAT, CDR2 FQNNGV. With 6 bases clipped from V and 2 bases from J, the junction kept 5 bases outside the gene matches. The CDR3 DNA reads TGTGCCAGCAGTTCCGACAGGGGGGCCTACGAGCAGTACTTC. It specifies CASSSDRGAYEQYF.

This rearrangement joins TRBV19 to TRBJ1-5; 8 bases are a match to TRBD1. The V gene's germline CDR1 is LNHDA and CDR2 SQIVND (reference sequence). This CDR3 is 15 amino acids long. V gave up 2 bases and J gave up 1 base; unmatched junction bases: 1. CDR3 nucleotide sequence: TGTGCCAGTAGTATACAGGGGGCAAGCAATCAGCCCCAGCATTTT. This sequence encodes CASSIQGASNQPQHF.

The CDR3 sequence is CASRISGAPTGELFF. CDR3 nucleotides: TGTGCCAGCAGGATTAGCGGGGCTCCCACCGGGGAGCTGTTTTTT. The chain joins TRBV28 to TRBJ2-2, with 8 bases that match TRBD2. Trimming took 6 bases from V and 4 from J; bases not matched to a gene: 7. Germline CDR1 MDHEN, CDR2 SYDVKM. The CDR3 consists of 15 residues.

This clone was counted a single time. The rearrangement uses TRBV5-6 and TRBJ2-1; TRBD2 agrees at 9 bases. Germline assignment: CDR1 SGHDT and CDR2 YYEEEE. This CDR3 has 16 amino acids. The ends lost 2 bases at V and 6 bases at J; junction bases unmatched: 9. The CDR3 DNA follows: TGTGCCAGCAGCTTCCCTCTAGCGGGAAAAGGCAATGAGCAGTTCTTC. Translating gives CASSFPLAGKGNEQFF.

The gene calls are TRBV29-1 and TRBJ2-2; 7 bases are a match to TRBD1. J gave up 6 bases and V 6 bases, and 7 bases lay outside the gene matches. The CDR3 is made up of 13 amino acids. Germline V CDR1 and CDR2: SQVTM, ANQGSEA. This chain's CDR3 is CSVQGDIAGELFF. As DNA, the CDR3 is TGCAGCGTGCAGGGGGACATCGCCGGGGAGCTGTTTTTT.

V usage is TRBV5-1 and J usage is TRBJ2-1; maybe TRBD1 (6 bases). Germline CDR1 SGHRS, CDR2 YFSETQ. The V end lost 4 bases, the J end lost 7 bases, and 12 bases lay between the germline ends. The CDR3 contains 13 residues. The CDR3: CASSSTTGNEQFF. DNA of the CDR3: TGCGCCAGCAGCAGTACAACAGGGAATGAGCAGTTCTTC.

This clone was seen a few times. The gene calls are TRBV30 and TRBJ1-2, with a weak D call TRBD1 (6 bases). Trimming removed 2 bases at V and 14 bases at J, with 15 bases between. There are 11 residues in the CDR3. Germline values: CDR1 GTSNPN, CDR2 SVGIG (reference sequence). The CDR3 here is CAWSFGAGETF. The CDR3 DNA reads TGTGCCTGGAGTTTTGGGGCAGGGGAAACCTTC.

The chain is built from TRBV19 and TRBJ1-5; D remains unclear. V was pared by 6 bases and J by 6 bases, with 18 bases between. The CDR3 loop spans 15 amino acids. Germline lookup yields CDR1 LNHDA and CDR2 SQIVND (reference sequence). CDR3 sequence (DNA): TGTGCCAGTAGCCTCACTGGGTCAGAGGGTCAGCCCCAGCATTTT. It codes for CASSLTGSEGQPQHF.

The rearrangement uses TRBV11-3 and TRBJ2-1; 11 bases map to TRBD2. The CDR3 covers 16 residues. Germline CDR1 and CDR2: SGHNT and YENEEA. Losses at the gene ends were 7 bases for V and 0 bases for J; bases not matched to a gene: 5. The CDR3 sequence: CASTRTSGRSYNEQFF. CDR3 nucleotides: TGTGCCAGCACCCGGACTAGCGGGCGCTCCTACAATGAGCAGTTCTTC.

The rearrangement links TRBV11-1 to TRBJ2-1; D is ambiguous. CDR3 length equals 12 residues. Germline V gene data show CDR1 as SGHAT and CDR2 as FQDESV (reference sequence). V dropped 8 bases and J dropped 2 bases, with 7 bases sitting between them. CDR3 in amino acids: CASSVPYNEQFF. The CDR3 nucleotides read TGTGCCAGCTCCGTTCCCTACAATGAGCAGTTCTTC.

Remarks on this clone: Distinct nucleotide sequences in the sample also encode this CDR3. This chain links TRBV29-1 with TRBJ2-7, with 10 bases aligning to TRBD2. The CDR3 has 13 amino acids. CDR1 and CDR2 from the germline V gene are SQVTM and ANQGSEA. The J segment lost 4 bases and the V segment lost 2 bases, leaving 2 bases of the junction unmatched. The CDR3 nucleotides read TGCAGCGTTGAAACTAGCGGGACGTACGAGCAGTACTTC. The encoded protein is CSVETSGTYEQYF.

The chain recombines TRBV29-1 with TRBJ2-5; 9 positions agree with TRBD2. The CDR3 extends over 14 amino acids. The V and J ends lost 4 bases and 5 bases, in that order; junction bases with no gene match: 8. CDR1 is SQVTM, CDR2 ANQGSEA, per germline. The CDR3 is CSVARRGGSETQYF. CDR3 nucleotides: TGCAGCGTTGCACGGCGGGGGGGTTCCGAGACCCAGTACTTC.

J is TRBJ1-2 and V is TRBV13; TRBD1 might be the D (6 bases). In germline, CDR1 is PRHDT, CDR2 FYEKMQ (reference sequence). CDR3 length: 14 residues. Trimming stripped 2 bases from V and 8 bases from J, with 15 bases between. The CDR3 coding sequence is TGTGCCAGCAGCTTAATTTCGTCAGGGGAGGGCTACACCTTC. This codes for CASSLISSGEGYTF.

This clone has a single count. This chain links TRBV6-5 with TRBJ1-4; D uncertain. CDR1 is MNHEY and CDR2 is SVGAGI in the germline V gene. The length of the CDR3 is 13 residues. Trimming cost V 5 bases and J 8 bases, with 12 bases left between them. The CDR3 DNA is TGTGCCAGCAGTCCCAGATTAACCGAAAAACTGTTTTTT. The encoded protein is CASSPRLTEKLFF.

The chain has TRBV5-1 and TRBJ1-1; 7 bases are a match to TRBD1. CDR3 length: 13 residues. The J segment lost 8 bases and the V segment lost 4 bases, leaving 8 bases of the junction unmatched. Germline V gene lookup returns CDR1 SGHRS and CDR2 YFSETQ. The chain's CDR3 is CASSNYRDSEAFF. In DNA, the CDR3 is TGCGCCAGCAGCAACTACCGGGACAGCGAAGCTTTCTTT.

This chain uses TRBV28 with TRBJ1-5, with 7 bases fitting TRBD1. After removal of 5 bases from V and 5 bases from J, the junction contained 3 bases not matched to a gene. The CDR3 has 13 residues. The V gene's germline CDR1 is MDHEN and CDR2 SYDVKM. As DNA, the CDR3 is TGTGCCAGCAGTAGACAGGGATATCAGCCCCAGCATTTT. Translation gives CASSRQGYQPQHF. Full variable domain (remainder filled in from reference TRBV28 and TRBJ1-5): DVKVTQSSRYLVKRTGEKVFLECVQDMDHENMFWYRQDPGLGLRLIYFSYDVKMKEKGDIPEGYSVSREKKERFSLILESASTNQTSMYLCASSRQGYQPQHFGDGTRLSIL.

This rearrangement joins TRBV9 to TRBJ2-5; 7 nucleotides align to TRBD1. Trimming took 4 bases from V and 3 from J; bases not matched to a gene: 6. The CDR3 consists of 14 residues. Germline values: CDR1 SGDLS, CDR2 YYNGEE. As DNA, the CDR3 is TGTGCCAGCAGCCTCACGGGGACAGAAGAGACCCAGTACTTC. This translates into CASSLTGTEETQYF.

The V gene is TRBV5-5, the J gene TRBJ2-7; 7 nucleotides agree with TRBD1. With V trimmed by 4 bases and J by 1 base, 2 bases remained unmatched. CDR1 is SGHKS, CDR2 YYEKEE, per germline (reference sequence). This CDR3 region has 13 residues. CDR3 protein: CASSVTGSYEQYF. The CDR3 coding sequence is TGTGCCAGCAGCGTGACAGGGTCCTACGAGCAGTACTTC.

The chain uses TRBV27 and TRBJ1-3; unclear D gene. V was trimmed by 6 bases and J by 2 bases, leaving 11 bases between them. Per the germline V gene, CDR1 is MNHEY and CDR2 is SMNVEV (reference sequence). CDR3 length: 14 residues. The CDR3 here is CASSWTWPGNTIYF. In DNA form, the CDR3 reads TGTGCCAGCAGCTGGACTTGGCCTGGAAACACCATATATTTT.

The V and J genes are TRBV5-1 and TRBJ2-2; 8 positions match TRBD2. This CDR3 spans 16 amino acids. Germline CDR1 is SGHRS and CDR2 is YFSETQ. V gave up 0 bases and J gave up 5 bases; unmatched junction bases: 6. The chain's CDR3 is CASSLVPSGLTGELFF. CDR3 nucleotide sequence: TGCGCCAGCAGCTTGGTTCCTAGCGGGCTGACCGGGGAGCTGTTTTTT.